Listed below are T cell receptor beta chains from one sample, sequenced in a study of CD4 T cells in relation to SARS-CoV-2 and coronaviruses. The data were produced by immunoSEQ multiplex PCR, yet TCRdb's version contains in-frame clones alone and is incomplete. The table has around 56,000 clones, 86% seen once; the top ten hold roughly 1.4%. Source material: memory CD4+ T cells from PBMCs. The receptor set was obtained from a human donor in good health. The CDR3 runs from the conserved cysteine through the conserved F or W. D genes are given only for firm matches. Not all rows give a size; the values are once, few, many and, for expanded clones, a class.

J,V,size,D,CDR3,DNA
TRBJ1-2,TRBV28,.,.,CASSIRGGDYGYTF,TGTGCCAGCAGTATCCGCGGGGGGGACTATGGCTACACCTTC
TRBJ1-1,TRBV14,.,.,CASSQDVRQRNTEAFF,TGTGCCAGCAGCCAAGATGTACGACAGAGGAACACTGAAGCTTTCTTT
TRBJ1-6,TRBV4-1,.,TRBD1,CASKGQGINNSPLHF,TGCGCCAGCAAGGGACAGGGGATTAATAATTCACCCCTCCACTTT
TRBJ1-5,TRBV7-2,.,.,CASSLSTDQPQHF,TGTGCCAGCAGCTTGTCAACGGATCAGCCCCAGCATTTT
TRBJ2-1,TRBV2,.,TRBD2,CASSVGLSLYNEQFF,TGTGCCAGCAGTGTGGGACTATCCCTGTACAATGAGCAGTTCTTC
TRBJ1-6,TRBV30,.,TRBD1,CASRTGDPSPLHF,TGTGCCTCCCGGACAGGGGATCCTTCACCCCTCCACTTT
TRBJ1-1,TRBV19,.,TRBD1,CASSIEGTAEAFF,TGTGCCAGTAGTATAGAGGGGACAGCAGAAGCTTTCTTT
TRBJ2-3,TRBV11-2,once,TRBD1,CASSQRAGGTDTQYF,TGTGCCAGCAGCCAGAGGGCAGGGGGTACAGATACGCAGTATTTT
TRBJ1-4,TRBV19,once,.,CASSIGRAGPSNEKLFF,TGTGCCAGTAGTATTGGCAGGGCGGGCCCCTCTAATGAAAAACTGTTTTTT
TRBJ1-3,TRBV7-3,once,.,CASSLGGGPSGNTIYF,TGTGCCAGCAGCTTAGGAGGGGGGCCCTCTGGAAACACCATATATTTT
TRBJ2-5,TRBV3-1/TRBV3-2,.,TRBD1,CASSLGQGRETQYF,TGTGCCAGCAGCTTGGGACAGGGGAGAGAGACCCAGTACTTC
TRBJ2-7,TRBV6-6,.,TRBD2,CASRQGLAGDYEQYF,TGTGCCAGCAGACAGGGACTAGCGGGAGACTACGAGCAGTACTTC
TRBJ2-5,TRBV6-6,.,TRBD2,CASSLTSGYQETQYF,TGTGCCAGCAGTTTGACTAGCGGGTACCAAGAGACCCAGTACTTC
TRBJ2-5,TRBV28,.,.,CASSLGQGGRETQYF,TGTGCCAGCAGTTTGGGGCAGGGGGGGAGAGAGACCCAGTACTTC
TRBJ2-7,TRBV2,.,.,CASSPGPYEQYF,TGTGCCAGCAGTCCGGGACCCTACGAGCAGTACTTC
TRBJ2-2,TRBV2,.,.,CASRRGDTGELFF,TGTGCCAGCCGGCGGGGTGACACCGGGGAGCTGTTTTTT
TRBJ2-7,TRBV7-9,once,TRBD1,CASSSPGTGVDEQYF,TGTGCCAGCAGCTCGCCCGGGACAGGGGTGGACGAGCAGTACTTC
TRBJ1-3,TRBV7-9,.,.,CASSLSVDTIYF,TGTGCCAGCAGCTTAAGTGTCGACACCATATATTTT
TRBJ2-3,TRBV7-6,.,.,CASSPRPPPSTDTQYF,TGTGCCAGCAGCCCGCGACCGCCACCTAGCACAGATACGCAGTATTTT
TRBJ2-1,TRBV24-1,.,TRBD2,CATSDPLAGVYNEQFF,TGTGCCACCAGTGATCCACTAGCGGGAGTGTACAATGAGCAGTTCTTC
TRBJ2-1,TRBV2,few,.,CASSLSEQNEQFF,TGTGCCAGCAGTCTCTCGGAACAAAATGAGCAGTTCTTC
TRBJ2-7,TRBV6-1,.,.,CASSERNSYEQYF,TGTGCCAGCAGTGAAAGAAACTCCTACGAGCAGTACTTC
TRBJ2-1,TRBV5-1,.,TRBD1,CASSLGWRQGGNEQFF,TGCGCCAGCAGCTTGGGTTGGAGACAGGGTGGCAATGAGCAGTTCTTC
TRBJ1-1,TRBV7-9,.,TRBD1,CASSLGGGITEAFF,TGTGCCAGCAGCTTAGGAGGGGGCATCACTGAAGCTTTCTTT
TRBJ2-1,TRBV9,few,TRBD2,CASTLAGDNEQFF,TGTGCCAGCACCCTAGCGGGAGACAATGAGCAGTTCTTC
TRBJ2-1,TRBV7-8,.,.,CASSFQPRWGSNSYNEQFF,TGTGCCAGCAGCTTTCAACCGAGATGGGGGAGTAACTCCTACAATGAGCAGTTCTTC
TRBJ2-3,TRBV18,.,.,CASSSDKWEERLADTQYF,TGTGCCAGCTCATCGGACAAATGGGAGGAAAGGTTGGCAGATACGCAGTATTTT
TRBJ2-4,TRBV19,once,TRBD2,CASSTPGLAGGADIQYF,TGTGCCAGTAGCACCCCGGGACTAGCGGGAGGCGCGGACATTCAGTACTTC
TRBJ1-4,TRBV5-1,few,.,CASSPGTAAEKLFF,TGCGCCAGCAGCCCAGGGACGGCGGCGGAAAAACTGTTTTTT
TRBJ2-7,TRBV7-3,.,.,CASSLNGWQRDEQYF,TGTGCCAGCAGCTTAAACGGATGGCAGCGAGACGAGCAGTACTTC
TRBJ2-7,TRBV6-5,.,TRBD1,CASTALTGGSYEQYF,TGTGCCAGCACCGCCCTGACAGGGGGCTCCTACGAGCAGTACTTC
TRBJ1-4,TRBV28,.,TRBD1,CASSKMGQGVEKLFF,TGTGCCAGCAGCAAAATGGGACAGGGAGTTGAAAAACTGTTTTTT
TRBJ1-2,TRBV5-1,once,.,CASTRGGADGGYTF,TGCGCCAGCACCCGTGGAGGGGCGGATGGGGGCTACACCTTC
TRBJ1-5,TRBV19,.,.,CASRGGAGSHQPQHF,TGTGCCAGTAGGGGAGGGGCGGGGAGTCATCAGCCCCAGCATTTT
TRBJ2-7,TRBV11-2,.,TRBD2,CASSLPGLAGGQGKQYF,TGTGCCAGCAGTCTACCGGGACTAGCGGGAGGCCAGGGTAAGCAGTACTTC